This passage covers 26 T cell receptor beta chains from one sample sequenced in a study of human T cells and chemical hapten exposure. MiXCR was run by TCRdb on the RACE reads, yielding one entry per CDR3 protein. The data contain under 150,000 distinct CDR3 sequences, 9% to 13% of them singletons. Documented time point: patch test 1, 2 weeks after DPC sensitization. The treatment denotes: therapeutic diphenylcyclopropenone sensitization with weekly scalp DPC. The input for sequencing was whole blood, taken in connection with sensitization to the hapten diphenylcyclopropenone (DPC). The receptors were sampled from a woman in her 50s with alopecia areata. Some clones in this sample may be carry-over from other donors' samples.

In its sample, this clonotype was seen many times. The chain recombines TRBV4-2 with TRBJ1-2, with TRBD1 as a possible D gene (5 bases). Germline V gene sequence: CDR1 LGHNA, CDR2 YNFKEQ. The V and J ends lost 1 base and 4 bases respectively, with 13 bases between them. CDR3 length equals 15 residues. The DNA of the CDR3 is TGTGCCAGCAGCCAAGGGGAGACAGACTTCTATGGCTACACCTTC. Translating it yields CASSQGETDFYGYTF.

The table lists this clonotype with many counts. DNA of the CDR3: TGTGCCAGCAGTTCTTGGCTAGCGGGAGGCTTGAGCTCCTACGAGCAGTACTTC. This codes for CASSSWLAGGLSSYEQYF. This chain links TRBV6-2 or TRBV6-3 with TRBJ2-7; 11 bases are a match to TRBD2. The trim removed 4 bases at V and 0 bases at J, leaving 11 bases unmatched. This CDR3 has 18 residues. Germline CDR1 reads MNHEY; CDR2 reads SVGEGT.

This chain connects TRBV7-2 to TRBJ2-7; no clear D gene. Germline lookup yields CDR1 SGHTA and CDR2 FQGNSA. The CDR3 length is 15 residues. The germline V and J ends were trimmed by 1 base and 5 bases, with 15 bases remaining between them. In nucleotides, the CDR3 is TGTGCCAGCAGCTTAGGGGCCCCGGGCATCCACGAGCAGTACTTC. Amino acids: CASSLGAPGIHEQYF.

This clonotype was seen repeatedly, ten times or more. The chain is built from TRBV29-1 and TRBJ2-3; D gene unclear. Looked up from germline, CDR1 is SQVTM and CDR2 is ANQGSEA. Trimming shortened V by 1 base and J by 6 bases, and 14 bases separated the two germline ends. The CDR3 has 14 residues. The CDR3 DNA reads TGCAGCGTTGAAGGTGGCGCCCCGATGGATACGCAGTATTTT. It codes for CSVEGGAPMDTQYF.

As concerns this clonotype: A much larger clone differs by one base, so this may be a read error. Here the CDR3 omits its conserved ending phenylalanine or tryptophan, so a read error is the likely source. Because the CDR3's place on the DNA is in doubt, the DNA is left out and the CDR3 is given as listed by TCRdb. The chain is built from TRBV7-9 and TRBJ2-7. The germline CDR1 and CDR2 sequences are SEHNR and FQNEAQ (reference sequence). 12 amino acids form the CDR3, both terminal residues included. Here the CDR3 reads CASSQTVGILYY.

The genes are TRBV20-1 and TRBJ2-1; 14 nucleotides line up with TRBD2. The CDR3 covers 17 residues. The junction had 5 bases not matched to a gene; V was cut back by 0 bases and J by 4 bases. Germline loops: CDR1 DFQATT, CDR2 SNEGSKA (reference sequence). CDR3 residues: CSARDSTSGGVYNEQFF. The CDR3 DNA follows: TGCAGTGCTAGAGATTCGACTAGCGGGGGGGTTTACAATGAGCAGTTCTTC.

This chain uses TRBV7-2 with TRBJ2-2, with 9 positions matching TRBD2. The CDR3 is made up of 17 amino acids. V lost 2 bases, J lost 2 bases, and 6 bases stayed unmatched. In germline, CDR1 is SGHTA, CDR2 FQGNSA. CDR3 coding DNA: TGTGCCAGCAGCTTACCGAGCGGGAGGACCAACACCGGGGAGCTGTTTTTT. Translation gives CASSLPSGRTNTGELFF.

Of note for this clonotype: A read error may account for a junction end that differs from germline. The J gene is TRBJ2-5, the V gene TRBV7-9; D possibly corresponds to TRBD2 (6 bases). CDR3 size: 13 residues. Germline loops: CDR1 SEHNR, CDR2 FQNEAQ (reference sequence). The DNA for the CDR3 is TGTGCCAGCAGCTTAGCGGCAGTCGGGACTCCAGAATTC. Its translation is CASSLAAVGTPEF.

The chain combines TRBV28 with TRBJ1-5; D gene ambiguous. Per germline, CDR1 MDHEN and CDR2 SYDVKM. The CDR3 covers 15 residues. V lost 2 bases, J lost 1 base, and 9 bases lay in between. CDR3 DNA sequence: TGTGCCAGCAGTTTACAAGGGTTGAGCAATCAGCCCCAGCATTTT. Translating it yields CASSLQGLSNQPQHF.

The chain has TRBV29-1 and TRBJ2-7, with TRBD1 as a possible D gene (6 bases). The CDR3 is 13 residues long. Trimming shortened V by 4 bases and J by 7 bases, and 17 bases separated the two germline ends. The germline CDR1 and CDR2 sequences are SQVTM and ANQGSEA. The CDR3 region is CSVAGQLQGEQYF. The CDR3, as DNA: TGCAGCGTTGCGGGACAACTCCAAGGGGAGCAGTACTTC.

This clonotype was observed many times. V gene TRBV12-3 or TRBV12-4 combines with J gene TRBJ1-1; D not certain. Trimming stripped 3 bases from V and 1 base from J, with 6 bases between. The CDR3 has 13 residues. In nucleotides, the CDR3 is TGTGCCAGCAGTTTGTCTGAGAACACTGAAGCTTTCTTT. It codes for CASSLSENTEAFF.

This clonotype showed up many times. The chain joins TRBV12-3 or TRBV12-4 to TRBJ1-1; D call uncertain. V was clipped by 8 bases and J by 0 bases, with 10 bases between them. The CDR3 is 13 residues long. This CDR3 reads CASQEILNTEAFF. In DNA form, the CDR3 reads TGTGCCAGCCAAGAGATCCTGAACACTGAAGCTTTCTTT.

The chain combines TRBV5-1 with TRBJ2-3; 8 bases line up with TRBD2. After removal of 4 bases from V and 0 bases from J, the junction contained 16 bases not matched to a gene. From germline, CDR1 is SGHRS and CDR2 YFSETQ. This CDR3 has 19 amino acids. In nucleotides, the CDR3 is TGCGCCAGCAGCCCTAATACGGCGGGGGGCCTCTCTAGCACAGATACGCAGTATTTT. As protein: CASSPNTAGGLSSTDTQYF.

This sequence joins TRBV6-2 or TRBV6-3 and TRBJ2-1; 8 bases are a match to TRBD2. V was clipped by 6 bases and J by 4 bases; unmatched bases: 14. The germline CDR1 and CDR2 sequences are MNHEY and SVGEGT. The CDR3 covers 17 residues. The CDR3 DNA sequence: TGTGCCAGCAGCCGAGACGTTAGCGGGAATCGGTACAATGAGCAGTTCTTC. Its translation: CASSRDVSGNRYNEQFF.

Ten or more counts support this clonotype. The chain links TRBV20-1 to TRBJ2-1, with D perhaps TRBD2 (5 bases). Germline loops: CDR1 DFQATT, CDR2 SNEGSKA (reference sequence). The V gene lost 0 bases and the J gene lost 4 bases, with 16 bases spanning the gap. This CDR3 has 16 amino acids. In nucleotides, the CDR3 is TGCAGTGCTAGAGATCGCTGGCCTAGCATTTACAATGAGCAGTTCTTC. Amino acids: CSARDRWPSIYNEQFF.

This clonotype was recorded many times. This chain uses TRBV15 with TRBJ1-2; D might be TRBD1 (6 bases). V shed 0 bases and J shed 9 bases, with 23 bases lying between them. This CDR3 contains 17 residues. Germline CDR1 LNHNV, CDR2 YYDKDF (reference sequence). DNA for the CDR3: TGTGCCACCAGCAGAGAATTGGGGCAGGGCAAGCAGGGGCGCTACACCTTC. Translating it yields CATSRELGQGKQGRYTF.

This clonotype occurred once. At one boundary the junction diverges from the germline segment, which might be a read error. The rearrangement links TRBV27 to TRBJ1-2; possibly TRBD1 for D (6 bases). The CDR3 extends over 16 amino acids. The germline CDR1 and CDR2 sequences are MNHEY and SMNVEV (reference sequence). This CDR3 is CVSSPSDRLSNYGYTF. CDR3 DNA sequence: TGTGTCAGCAGTCCTTCGGACAGACTATCTAACTATGGCTACACCTTC.

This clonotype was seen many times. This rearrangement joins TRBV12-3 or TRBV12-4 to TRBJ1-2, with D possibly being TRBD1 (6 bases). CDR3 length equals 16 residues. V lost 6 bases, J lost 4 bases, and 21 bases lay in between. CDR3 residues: CASSPGRRQDRYGYTF. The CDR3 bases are TGTGCCAGCAGCCCAGGGCGACGACAGGACCGCTATGGCTACACCTTC.

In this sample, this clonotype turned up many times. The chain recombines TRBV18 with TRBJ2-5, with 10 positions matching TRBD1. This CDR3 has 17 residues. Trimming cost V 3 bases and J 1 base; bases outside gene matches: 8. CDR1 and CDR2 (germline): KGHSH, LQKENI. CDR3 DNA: TGTGCCAGCTCACCCACCGGGGACAGGGGTACCCAAGAGACCCAGTACTTC. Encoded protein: CASSPTGDRGTQETQYF.

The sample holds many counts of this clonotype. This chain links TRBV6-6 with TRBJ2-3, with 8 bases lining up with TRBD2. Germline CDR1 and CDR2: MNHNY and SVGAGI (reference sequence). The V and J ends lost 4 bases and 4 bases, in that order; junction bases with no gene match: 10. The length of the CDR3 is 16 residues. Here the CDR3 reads CASSLPGTSVADTQYF. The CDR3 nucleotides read TGTGCCAGCAGTTTACCCGGGACTAGTGTCGCAGATACGCAGTATTTT.

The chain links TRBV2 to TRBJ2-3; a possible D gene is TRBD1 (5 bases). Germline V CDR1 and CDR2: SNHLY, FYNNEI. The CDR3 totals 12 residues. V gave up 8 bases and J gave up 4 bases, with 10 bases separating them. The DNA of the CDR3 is TGTGCCAGCTACCGACAGTCAGATACGCAGTATTTT. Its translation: CASYRQSDTQYF.

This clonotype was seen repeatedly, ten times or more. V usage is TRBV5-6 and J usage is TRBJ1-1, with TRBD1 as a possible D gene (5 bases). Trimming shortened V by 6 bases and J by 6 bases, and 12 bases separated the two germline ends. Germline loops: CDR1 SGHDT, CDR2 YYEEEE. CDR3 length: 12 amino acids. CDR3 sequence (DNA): TGTGCCAGCACCCTGGGAGGGGCTGAAGCTTTCTTT. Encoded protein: CASTLGGAEAFF.

In DNA form, the CDR3 reads TGTGCCAGCAGTGTGGGACAAAACACTGAAGCTTTCTTT. It is translated as CASSVGQNTEAFF. The chain is built from TRBV6-5 and TRBJ1-1; D might be TRBD1 (6 bases). Deletions cut 5 bases from V and 2 bases from J, with 9 bases between. Germline V gene sequence: CDR1 MNHEY, CDR2 SVGAGI. CDR3 length: 13 amino acids.

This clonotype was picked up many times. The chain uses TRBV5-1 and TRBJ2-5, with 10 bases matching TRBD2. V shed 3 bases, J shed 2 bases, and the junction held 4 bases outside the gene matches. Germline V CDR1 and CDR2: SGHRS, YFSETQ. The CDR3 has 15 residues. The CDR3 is CASSYQLAGQETQYF. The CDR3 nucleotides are TGCGCCAGCAGCTACCAACTAGCGGGACAAGAGACCCAGTACTTC.

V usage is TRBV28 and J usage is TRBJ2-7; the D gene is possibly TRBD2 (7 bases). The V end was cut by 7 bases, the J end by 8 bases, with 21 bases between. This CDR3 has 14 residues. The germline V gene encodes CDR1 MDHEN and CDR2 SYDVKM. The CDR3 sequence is CASTPLAQGLKQYF. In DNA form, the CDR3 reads TGTGCCAGCACTCCCCTGGCACAGGGACTAAAGCAGTACTTC.

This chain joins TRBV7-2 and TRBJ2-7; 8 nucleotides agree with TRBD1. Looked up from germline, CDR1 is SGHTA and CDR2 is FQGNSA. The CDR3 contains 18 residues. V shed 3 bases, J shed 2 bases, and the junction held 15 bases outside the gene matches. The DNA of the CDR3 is TGTGCCAGCAGCTTTAGGCAGGGGACAGGCAGCCTGACCTACGAGCAGTACTTC. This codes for CASSFRQGTGSLTYEQYF.